Shown below are 22 T cell receptor beta chains from a single sample sequenced in a study of blood T cell repertoires in COVID-19. Sequencing used immunoSEQ multiplex PCR; TCRdb keeps in-frame clones, though not all of them. This sample has fewer than 50,000 clones; less than 90% occur once, and the top ten carry about 12%. The specimen sequenced was peripheral blood. These receptors originate from a human donor in a cohort sampled during active COVID-19.

The chain uses TRBV19 and TRBJ1-5; possible D gene TRBD1, 5 bases. V lost 4 bases and J lost 1, with 14 bases in between. CDR3 length: 16 residues. Germline CDR1 reads LNHDA; CDR2 reads SQIVND (reference sequence). This CDR3 is CASSRQLGQSNQPQHF. The DNA for the CDR3 is TGTGCCAGTAGTAGGCAGCTGGGGCAGAGCAATCAGCCCCAGCATTTT.

This clone appeared a single time. The V call is TRBV7-2, the J call TRBJ2-7; 10 positions match TRBD1. The CDR3 is made up of 15 amino acids. Germline trimming cut 1 base from V and 4 bases from J; bases unmatched to any gene: 4. The V gene's germline CDR1 is SGHTA and CDR2 FQGNSA. The CDR3 DNA reads TGTGCCAGCAGCTTAGGGGACAGGGGAGAGTACGAGCAGTACTTC. It is translated as CASSLGDRGEYEQYF.

This chain joins TRBV6-5 and TRBJ1-1; D unclear. Germline assignment: CDR1 MNHEY and CDR2 SVGAGI. Trimming cost V 1 base and J 5 bases, with 2 bases left between them. The CDR3 has 11 residues. CDR3 loop: CASSYLTEAFF. The CDR3 DNA follows: TGTGCCAGCAGTTACTTAACTGAAGCTTTCTTT.

The chain employs TRBV10-3 and TRBJ1-5; a possible D gene is TRBD1 (5 bases). Germline V lookup: CDR1 ENHRY, CDR2 SYGVKD. This CDR3 is built from 14 residues. V was pared by 7 bases and J by 0 bases, with 10 bases between. CDR3 region: CAINPTDSNQPQHF. CDR3 in DNA: TGTGCCATCAATCCGACAGATAGCAATCAGCCCCAGCATTTT.

This sequence joins TRBV21-1 and TRBJ2-7; the table's D call, TRBD1, was not checked against the DNA. TRBV21-1 is annotated as a pseudogene. The CDR3 is 16 residues long. CDR3 sequence: CASGMPGQGFFYEQYF. CDR3 coding DNA: TGTGCCAGCGGAATGCCGGGACAGGGGTTTTTCTACGAGCAGTACTTC.

This clone was recorded a few times. V usage is TRBV2 and J usage is TRBJ2-7; possible D gene TRBD2, 5 bases. The CDR3 length is 14 residues. The germline gives CDR1 SNHLY, CDR2 FYNNEI. V was cut by 8 bases and J by 1 base, with 15 bases left in between. The CDR3: CASGRDIGSYEQYF. CDR3 in DNA: TGTGCCAGCGGGAGAGACATTGGGTCCTACGAGCAGTACTTC.

The chain employs TRBV10-3 and TRBJ1-1; TRBD1 matches 7 bases. Trimming at V came to 6 bases and at J to 3 bases, leaving 7 bases not matched to a gene. The CDR3 has 14 residues. Germline CDR1 reads ENHRY; CDR2 reads SYGVKD. The CDR3 DNA reads TGTGCCATCAGGACGGACAGGACGGACACTGAAGCTTTCTTT. Its translation is CAIRTDRTDTEAFF.

This clone was detected only once. J is TRBJ2-2 and V is TRBV27; D is ambiguous. CDR3 length: 12 amino acids. Germline values: CDR1 MNHEY, CDR2 SMNVEV (reference sequence). The germline V and J ends were trimmed by 4 bases and 5 bases, with 5 bases remaining between them. The CDR3, as DNA: TGTGCCAGCAGTTACATGACCGGGGAGCTGTTTTTT. Translation: CASSYMTGELFF.

The V and J genes are TRBV5-4 and TRBJ1-2, with 9 bases that match TRBD1. The V gene end was trimmed by 1 base and the J gene end by 0 bases; junction bases not matched to a gene: 10. The germline gives CDR1 SGHNT, CDR2 YYREEE (reference sequence). This CDR3 has 18 residues. The CDR3 loop reads CASSLNRGQLGSNYGYTF. The CDR3 nucleotides read TGTGCCAGCAGCTTGAACAGGGGGCAATTGGGGTCTAACTATGGCTACACCTTC.

The chain is built from TRBV14 and TRBJ1-1, with a possible D match to TRBD1 (5 bases). V shed 4 bases and J shed 5 bases, with 17 bases lying between them. In germline, CDR1 is SGHDN, CDR2 FVKESK. This CDR3 comprises 15 residues. CDR3 residues: CASSPLRGMSTEAFF. CDR3 in DNA: TGTGCCAGCAGCCCCCTGCGGGGGATGAGTACTGAAGCTTTCTTT. The variable domain in full, with the rest retrieved from reference TRBV14 and TRBJ1-1, is EAGVTQFPSHSVIEKGQTVTLRCDPISGHDNLYWYRRVMGKEIKFLLHFVKESKQDESGMPNNRFLAERTGGTYSTLKVQPAELEDSGVYFCASSPLRGMSTEAFFGQGTRLTVV.

The chain is built from TRBV2 and TRBJ2-7, with a possible D match to TRBD1 (5 bases). The germline V gene has CDR1 SNHLY and CDR2 FYNNEI. With 6 bases removed from V and 3 bases from J, the gap between germline ends came to 12 bases. The CDR3 spans 13 residues. CDR3 amino acids: CASRDTSVYEQYF. CDR3 bases: TGTGCCAGCAGGGACACAAGCGTCTACGAGCAGTACTTC.

J is TRBJ2-2 and V is TRBV29-1, with D perhaps TRBD2 (5 bases). The germline V gene has CDR1 SQVTM and CDR2 ANQGSEA. This CDR3 contains 13 residues. Trimming removed 5 bases at V and 6 bases at J, with 13 bases between. DNA for the CDR3: TGCAGCGTTCTCACAAATAGCGCCGGGGAGCTGTTTTTT. Its translation is CSVLTNSAGELFF.

The gene calls are TRBV3-1 (or the pseudogene TRBV3-2) and TRBJ1-1; 8 bases map to TRBD1. This CDR3 has 13 residues. The V gene end was trimmed by 0 bases and the J gene end by 9 bases; junction bases not matched to a gene: 3. CDR1 is LGHDT and CDR2 is YNNKEL in the germline V gene (reference sequence). Here the CDR3 reads CASSQEDRGKAFF. Written as DNA, the CDR3 is TGTGCCAGCAGCCAAGAAGACAGGGGTAAAGCTTTCTTT.

DNA for the CDR3: TGTGCCAGCAGCTCCAGGGTTTATGGAAACACCATATATTTT. Protein sequence: CASSSRVYGNTIYF. The rearrangement uses TRBV7-9 and TRBJ1-3; D possibly corresponds to TRBD1 (5 bases). Germline V gene data show CDR1 as SEHNR and CDR2 as FQNEAQ (reference sequence). V was shortened by 4 bases and J by 3 bases, with 10 bases between the two germline ends. This CDR3 has 14 amino acids.

The chain couples TRBV24-1 to TRBJ2-7, with D possibly matching TRBD1 (5 bases). This CDR3 comprises 14 residues. Trimming took 10 bases from V and 2 from J, leaving 17 bases between them. Germline CDR1 and CDR2: KGHDR and SFDVKD. For the CDR3, the DNA is TGTGCCACTCGAGATGACAGCGCACCCTACGAGCAGTACTTC. Amino acid sequence: CATRDDSAPYEQYF.

V gene TRBV5-4 combines with J gene TRBJ1-4; no reliable D call. The V and J ends lost 0 bases and 0 bases respectively, with 9 bases between them. The length of the CDR3 is 16 residues. CDR1 and CDR2 from the germline V gene are SGHNT and YYREEE (reference sequence). CDR3 protein: CASSLAPTATNEKLFF. The CDR3 DNA reads TGTGCCAGCAGCTTGGCCCCCACAGCAACTAATGAAAAACTGTTTTTT.

In nucleotides, the CDR3 is TGTGCCAGCAGCTTAAGTGGGACACCCGAAGATTTGCAGTACTTC. Residues: CASSLSGTPEDLQYF. J is TRBJ2-7 and V is TRBV7-9, with D possibly being TRBD1 (6 bases). Trimming pared 2 bases from V and 9 bases from J, leaving 20 bases between. The CDR3 spans 15 residues. The V gene's germline CDR1 is SEHNR and CDR2 FQNEAQ (reference sequence).

This rearrangement joins TRBV7-2 to TRBJ1-2; possibly TRBD1 for D (5 bases). The CDR3 length is 15 residues. The ends were cut back, 1 base at V and 6 bases at J, with 15 bases in the middle. Germline CDR1 SGHTA, CDR2 FQGNSA. This chain's CDR3 is CASSLEVQAINGYTF. As DNA, the CDR3 is TGTGCCAGCAGCTTAGAAGTACAGGCCATAAATGGCTACACCTTC.

The gene calls are TRBV5-6 and TRBJ1-2, with D hard to call. The germline V gene encodes CDR1 SGHDT and CDR2 YYEEEE. This CDR3 spans 12 amino acids. Trimming pared 2 bases from V and 4 bases from J, leaving 6 bases between. CDR3 region: CASSFPSYGYTF. The CDR3, as DNA: TGTGCCAGCAGCTTTCCGAGCTATGGCTACACCTTC.

Of note for this clone: The junction departs from the called germline gene at one end, perhaps through a read error. The genes are TRBV29-1 and TRBJ2-7; 9 bases line up with TRBD1. The CDR3 has 13 amino acids. CDR1 and CDR2 (germline): SQVTM, ANQGSEA. The CDR3 loop is CSARTGDSHEQYF. The CDR3 nucleotides read TGCAGCGCTAGGACAGGGGACTCCCACGAGCAGTACTTC.

This clone showed up just a few times. V is TRBV5-1 and J is TRBJ2-6; 8 bases fit TRBD1. With V trimmed by 10 bases and J by 8 bases, 8 bases remained unmatched. This CDR3 region has 13 residues. From germline, CDR1 is SGHRS and CDR2 YFSETQ. Here the CDR3 reads CADRGQGSNVLTF. The CDR3 region has the DNA TGCGCCGACAGAGGACAGGGTTCCAACGTCCTGACTTTC. The whole variable domain, filled in from reference TRBV5-1 and TRBJ2-6, reads KAGVTQTPRYLIKTRGQQVTLSCSPISGHRSVSWYQQTPGQGLQFLFEYFSETQRNKGNFPGRFSGRQFSNSRSEMNVSTLELGDSALYLCADRGQGSNVLTFGAGSRLTVL.

About this clone: In the same sample, other DNA sequences code for this CDR3. V and J are TRBV5-1 and TRBJ1-2; D perhaps matches TRBD1 (5 bases). Germline values: CDR1 SGHRS, CDR2 YFSETQ. The CDR3 covers 13 residues. The ends were cut back, 0 bases at V and 4 bases at J, with 7 bases in the middle. The CDR3 loop reads CASSLDTGYGYTF. In DNA form, the CDR3 reads TGCGCCAGCAGCTTGGATACAGGCTATGGCTACACCTTC.